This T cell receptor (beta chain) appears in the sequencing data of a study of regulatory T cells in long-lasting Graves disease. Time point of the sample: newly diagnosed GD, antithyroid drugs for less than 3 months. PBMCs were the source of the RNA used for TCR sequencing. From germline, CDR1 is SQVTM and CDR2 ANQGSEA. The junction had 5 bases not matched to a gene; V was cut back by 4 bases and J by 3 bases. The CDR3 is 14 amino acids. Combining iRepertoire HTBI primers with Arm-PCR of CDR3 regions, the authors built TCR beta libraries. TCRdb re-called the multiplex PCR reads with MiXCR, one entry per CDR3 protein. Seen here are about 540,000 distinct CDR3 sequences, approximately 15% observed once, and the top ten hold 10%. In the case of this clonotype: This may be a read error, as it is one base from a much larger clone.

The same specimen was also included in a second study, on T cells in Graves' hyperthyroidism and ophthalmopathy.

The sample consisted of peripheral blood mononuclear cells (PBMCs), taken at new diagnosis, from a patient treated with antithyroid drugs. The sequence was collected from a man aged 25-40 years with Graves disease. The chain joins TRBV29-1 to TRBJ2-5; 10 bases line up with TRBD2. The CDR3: CSVVSGGSKETQYF. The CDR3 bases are TGCAGCGTTGTTAGCGGGGGGAGCAAAGAGACCCAGTACTTC.